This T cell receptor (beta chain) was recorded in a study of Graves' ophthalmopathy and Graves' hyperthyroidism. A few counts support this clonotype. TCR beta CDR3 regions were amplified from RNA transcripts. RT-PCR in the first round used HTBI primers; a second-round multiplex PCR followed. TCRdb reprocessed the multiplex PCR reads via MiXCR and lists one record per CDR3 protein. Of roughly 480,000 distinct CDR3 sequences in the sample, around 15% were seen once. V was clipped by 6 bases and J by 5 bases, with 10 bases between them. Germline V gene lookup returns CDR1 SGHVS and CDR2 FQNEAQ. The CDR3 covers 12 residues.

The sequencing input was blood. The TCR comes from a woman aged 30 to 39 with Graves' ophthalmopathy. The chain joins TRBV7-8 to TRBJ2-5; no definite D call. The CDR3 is CASSHTAETQYF. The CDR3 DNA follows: TGTGCCAGCAGTCATACGGCGGAGACCCAGTACTTC. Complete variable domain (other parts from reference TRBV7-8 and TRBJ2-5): GAGVSQSPRYKVAKRGQDVALRCDPISGHVSLFWYQQALGQGPEFLTYFQNEAQLDKSGLPSDRFFAERPEGSVSTLKIQRTQQEDSAVYLCASSHTAETQYFGPGTRLLVL.